These 30 T cell receptor beta chains were sequenced from one sample in a study of metastatic and nonmetastatic thyroid tumors. TCRdb reanalyzed the PCR reads via MiXCR. Of about 40,000 clones listed, about a sixth were seen once; the top ten hold 9.9%. Patients were all untreated before their thyroid surgery. The specimen was tumor tissue. These receptors originate from a female donor with papillary thyroid cancer or a benign thyroid nodule (not recorded which). Some clones in this sample may be carry-over from other donors' samples.

This chain joins TRBV6-1 and TRBJ2-2, with D perhaps assigned TRBD1 or TRBD2 (5 bases each). The CDR3 contains 14 residues. Trimming pared 0 bases from V and 3 bases from J, leaving 5 bases between. The germline V gene encodes CDR1 MNHNS and CDR2 SASEGT. DNA of the CDR3: TGTGCCAGCAGTGAAGCGGGGGACACCGGGGAGCTGTTTTTT. This sequence encodes CASSEAGDTGELFF.

Concerning this clone: This may come from a read error, since a much larger clone is one base off. The V gene is TRBV29-1, the J gene TRBJ1-2, with D possibly matching TRBD1 (6 bases). This CDR3 is built from 12 residues. V lost 6 bases, J lost 9 bases, and 17 bases lay in between. Germline CDR1 and CDR2: SQVTM and ANQGSEA. The CDR3: CSVDGGSFCYTF. CDR3 DNA sequence: TGCAGCGTGGACGGGGGCTCGTTCTGCTACACCTTC.

In this sample, this clone turned up many times. V and J are TRBV3-1 and TRBJ2-1, with 10 bases that match TRBD2. This CDR3 is 18 amino acids long. Trimming took 0 bases from V and 7 from J; bases not matched to a gene: 12. CDR1 is LGHDT and CDR2 is YNNKEL in the germline V gene (reference sequence). CDR3 amino acids: CASSQEVLAGVWGNEQFF. The DNA of the CDR3 is TGTGCCAGCAGCCAAGAGGTCCTAGCGGGAGTATGGGGTAATGAGCAGTTCTTC.

This clone was found many times. The CDR3 region has the DNA TGTGCCAGCAGTGTAAGTGTCAGTGGCTCCTACAATGAGCAGTTCTTC. Translation gives CASSVSVSGSYNEQFF. This chain uses TRBV6-1 with TRBJ2-1; no reliable D call. CDR1 is MNHNS, CDR2 SASEGT, per germline. The CDR3 spans 16 residues. The V gene lost 4 bases and the J gene lost 0 bases, with 13 bases spanning the gap.

In regard to this clone: A junction end diverges from the germline sequence, so it may reflect a read error. The gene calls are TRBV9 and TRBJ2-3; possibly TRBD2 for D (6 bases). CDR1 is SGDLS and CDR2 is YYNGEE in the germline V gene. The CDR3 loop spans 15 amino acids. The CDR3 here is CASSSGGWSTDTRYF. The CDR3, as DNA: TGTGCCAGCAGCTCTGGGGGGTGGTCCACAGATACGCGGTATTTT.

This clone was counted between two and nine times. V is TRBV9 and J is TRBJ2-1, with 8 bases that match TRBD2. Germline CDR1 reads SGDLS; CDR2 reads YYNGEE. CDR3 length equals 13 residues. V lost 2 bases to trimming and J lost 9 bases; unmatched junction nucleotides: 4. Here the CDR3 DNA reads TGTGCCAGCAGCGTGACTAGCGACGGTGAGCAGTTCTTC. Protein: CASSVTSDGEQFF.

As concerns this clone: The junction and the germline gene differ at one end; a read error may be behind it. The V and J genes are TRBV7-8 and TRBJ2-2, with D perhaps TRBD2 (6 bases). Germline V gives CDR1 SGHVS, CDR2 FQNEAQ. This CDR3 comprises 13 residues. CDR3: CASSLAPTGGLFF. The CDR3, as DNA: TGTGCCAGCAGCTTAGCTCCCACCGGGGGGCTGTTTTTT. The full variable domain, completed using reference TRBV7-8 and TRBJ2-2, is GAGVSQSPRYKVAKRGQDVALRCDPISGHVSLFWYQQALGQGPEFLTYFQNEAQLDKSGLPSDRFFAERPEGSVSTLKIQRTQQEDSAVYLCASSLAPTGGLFFGEGSRLTVL.

The V and J genes are TRBV20-1 and TRBJ1-1; 10 nucleotides line up with TRBD1. CDR1 is DFQATT and CDR2 is SNEGSKA in the germline V gene (reference sequence). This CDR3 spans 14 amino acids. J gave up 2 bases and V 6 bases, and 6 bases lay outside the gene matches. CDR3 sequence (DNA): TGCAGTGCGCCGGGACAGGGGACCAACACTGAAGCTTTCTTT. Its translation is CSAPGQGTNTEAFF.

This clone was counted ten times or more. The chain employs TRBV29-1 and TRBJ2-7, with 7 bases lining up with TRBD2. The V gene end was trimmed by 3 bases and the J gene end by 2 bases; junction bases not matched to a gene: 7. The CDR3 loop spans 14 amino acids. Looked up from germline, CDR1 is SQVTM and CDR2 is ANQGSEA. In DNA form, the CDR3 reads TGCAGCGTTGAGGTGATCGGGAGGACCTACGAGCAGTACTTC. Translating it yields CSVEVIGRTYEQYF.

Concerning this clone itself: This may arise from a read error, as a much more abundant clone is one base away. No conserved phenylalanine or tryptophan ends this CDR3, so it is likely a read error. The genes are TRBV7-2 and TRBJ1-1; perhaps TRBD1 as D (5 bases). This CDR3 spans 14 amino acids. From germline, CDR1 is SGHTA and CDR2 FQGNSA. The V and J ends lost 8 bases and 1 base respectively, with 14 bases between them. CDR3 nucleotides: TGTGCCAGCGAACCGGGACGGACGAACACTGAAGCTTTCCTT. Translated, it gives CASEPGRTNTEAFL.

The CDR3 loop is CASSFRGGTYNEQFF. As DNA, the CDR3 is TGTGCCAGCAGCTTTCGCGGGGGTACCTACAATGAGCAGTTCTTC. The chain is built from TRBV11-2 and TRBJ2-1; TRBD2 matches 7 bases. V lost 3 bases, J lost 2 bases, and 4 bases stayed unmatched. CDR1 SGHAT and CDR2 FQNNGV come from the germline V gene. CDR3 size: 15 residues.

This clone was recorded many times. This chain connects TRBV19 to TRBJ2-7; TRBD1 aligns across 10 bases. Trimming cost V 4 bases and J 7 bases; bases outside gene matches: 10. CDR3 length: 15 amino acids. CDR1 and CDR2 from the germline V gene are LNHDA and SQIVND (reference sequence). CDR3 in amino acids: CASSRHGQGDGEQYF. As DNA, the CDR3 is TGTGCCAGTAGTAGACACGGACAGGGGGATGGGGAGCAGTACTTC. The whole variable domain, remainder taken from reference TRBV19 and TRBJ2-7, is DGGITQSPKYLFRKEGQNVTLSCEQNLNHDAMYWYRQDPGQGLRLIYYSQIVNDFQKGDIAEGYSVSREKKESFPLTVTSAQKNPTAFYLCASSRHGQGDGEQYFGPGTRLTVT.

This clone was picked up many times. The rearrangement links TRBV12-3 or TRBV12-4 to TRBJ2-7; D possibly corresponds to TRBD2 (7 bases). This CDR3 comprises 14 residues. Between the trimmed V and J ends, which lost 1 base and 5 bases, there was a span of 12 bases. The CDR3 sequence is CASSLGGGFNEQYF. CDR3 nucleotides: TGTGCCAGCAGTTTAGGGGGGGGCTTCAACGAGCAGTACTTC.

The genes are TRBV6-1 and TRBJ2-7, with TRBD1 as a possible D gene (6 bases). Trimming shortened V by 10 bases and J by 3 bases, and 16 bases separated the two germline ends. The CDR3 covers 13 residues. Germline CDR1 and CDR2: MNHNS and SASEGT. The CDR3 coding sequence is TGTGCCACCACAGGGAGTGGGCTCTACGAGCAGTACTTC. This encodes CATTGSGLYEQYF.

This clone was detected ten times or more. The chain links TRBV5-1 to TRBJ2-7; TRBD2 aligns across 15 bases. The germline CDR1 and CDR2 sequences are SGHRS and YFSETQ. This CDR3 has 15 amino acids. V was pared by 3 bases and J by 7 bases, with 5 bases of the junction left unmatched. The CDR3 protein is CASSSGTSGRFEQYF. The CDR3 DNA reads TGCGCCAGCAGCTCAGGGACTAGCGGGAGGTTTGAGCAGTACTTC.

Details on this clone: This may be a read error: a much more frequent sequence differs by one nucleotide. Different DNA sequences within this sample yield the same CDR3. CDR3 nucleotides: TGCGCCAGCAGCTTCCGTGACCCCTCCTACAATGAGCAGTTCTTC. Its translation is CASSFRDPSYNEQFF. The chain uses TRBV5-1 and TRBJ2-1; D unresolved. The CDR3 is 15 residues long. Germline-derived CDR1 and CDR2 are SGHRS and YFSETQ. Trimming pared 2 bases from V and 0 bases from J, leaving 9 bases between.

In its sample, this clone was seen many times. The chain is built from TRBV6-1 and TRBJ1-5, with D uncertain. In germline, CDR1 is MNHNS, CDR2 SASEGT. The CDR3 loop spans 12 amino acids. V was shortened by 6 bases and J by 1 base, with 4 bases between the two germline ends. The CDR3 DNA is TGTGCCAGCAGAGACAGCAATCAGCCCCAGCATTTT. As protein: CASRDSNQPQHF.

In its sample, this clone was seen a few times. This clone may be a read error of a much larger clone one base away. At the DNA level, this CDR3 is encoded by other sequences in the same sample as well. The chain joins TRBV18 to TRBJ1-1; D remains ambiguous. The CDR3 runs to 12 residues. CDR1 is KGHSH and CDR2 is LQKENI in the germline V gene. The CDR3 DNA reads as TGTGCCAGCTCACAGGCGAACACTGAAGCTTTCTTC. It is translated as CASSQANTEAFF.

The genes are TRBV20-1 and TRBJ1-2; TRBD1 might be the D (6 bases). Trimming took off 8 bases at V and 3 bases at J, with 25 bases between the two ends. In germline, CDR1 is DFQATT, CDR2 SNEGSKA (reference sequence). The CDR3 consists of 16 residues. CDR3 residues: CSSLDSGGEGDYGYTF. CDR3 nucleotide sequence: TGCAGTTCCCTGGACAGTGGAGGGGAGGGGGACTATGGCTACACCTTC.

This clone was observed many times. The gene calls are TRBV19 and TRBJ2-6; D is unresolved. The germline gives CDR1 LNHDA, CDR2 SQIVND (reference sequence). Trimming removed 4 bases from V and 0 bases from J, with 4 bases in between. The CDR3 extends over 14 amino acids. CDR3 loop: CASSSFSGANVLTF. The CDR3 DNA reads as TGTGCCAGTAGTAGTTTCTCTGGGGCCAACGTCCTGACTTTC.

This clone was counted ten times or more. This chain joins TRBV11-1 and TRBJ2-3, with D perhaps matching TRBD1 (6 bases). From germline, CDR1 is SGHAT and CDR2 FQDESV (reference sequence). Trimming shortened V by 5 bases and J by 7 bases, and 16 bases separated the two germline ends. The length of the CDR3 is 14 residues. The CDR3 is CASSPTGILHTQYF. CDR3 coding DNA: TGTGCCAGCAGCCCTACAGGGATTCTACATACGCAGTATTTT.

The V gene is TRBV20-1, the J gene TRBJ1-4, with 7 bases that match TRBD1. Looked up from germline, CDR1 is DFQATT and CDR2 is SNEGSKA (reference sequence). The CDR3 covers 14 residues. The V segment lost 6 bases and the J segment 4 bases; nucleotides outside the gene matches: 8. In DNA form, the CDR3 reads TGCAGTGCAAACACCGGGACAGATAATGAAAAACTGTTTTTT. It yields the protein CSANTGTDNEKLFF.

This clone is medium-sized by share. The chain joins TRBV6-1 to TRBJ2-6, with a weak D call TRBD1 (5 bases). Trimming pared 9 bases from V and 0 bases from J, leaving 9 bases between. The CDR3 runs 14 residues. The germline V gene has CDR1 MNHNS and CDR2 SASEGT. CDR3 loop: CASRRDSGANVLTF. In nucleotides, the CDR3 is TGTGCCAGTCGCAGGGACTCTGGGGCCAACGTCCTGACTTTC.

V and J are TRBV7-1 and TRBJ2-3; tentatively, D is TRBD1 (5 bases). TRBV7-1 is an open reading frame whose function is uncertain. CDR3 length equals 19 residues. V lost 3 bases to trimming and J lost 5 bases, with 27 bases between them. CDR3: CASSSAGLGYGRTGDTQYF. The DNA for the CDR3 is TGTGCCAGCAGCTCCGCTGGTTTGGGATATGGGCGCACAGGAGATACGCAGTATTTT.

This clone was observed many times. CDR3 sequence reads: CASRDVPGGNQPQHF. CDR3 sequence (DNA): TGTGCCAGCAGGGACGTTCCGGGGGGAAATCAGCCCCAGCATTTT. V gene TRBV2 combines with J gene TRBJ1-5; tentatively, D is TRBD1 (5 bases). V was trimmed by 6 bases and J by 4 bases, leaving 16 bases between them. Germline V lookup: CDR1 SNHLY, CDR2 FYNNEI. The CDR3 is 15 amino acids.

This clone was found many times. This chain uses TRBV28 with TRBJ1-5; unclear D gene. Per germline, CDR1 MDHEN and CDR2 SYDVKM. The CDR3 is 17 amino acids. Trimming removed 5 bases from V and 1 base from J, with 18 bases in between. Here the CDR3 reads CASSIGWTRRSNQPQHF. The CDR3, as DNA: TGTGCCAGCAGTATAGGCTGGACTCGGCGGAGCAATCAGCCCCAGCATTTT.

This clone was recorded at least ten times. The chain is built from TRBV10-3 and TRBJ1-1; D is perhaps TRBD1 (5 bases). V was cut by 11 bases and J by 5 bases, with 18 bases left in between. There are 13 residues in the CDR3. Germline CDR1 and CDR2: ENHRY and SYGVKD. The CDR3 spells CASGGAGGTEAFF. CDR3 DNA: TGTGCCTCCGGCGGGGCAGGTGGGACTGAAGCTTTCTTT.

This clone was recorded at least ten times. The gene calls are TRBV2 and TRBJ2-7; D unclear. The CDR3 consists of 11 residues. Trimming took 2 bases from V and 8 from J, leaving 7 bases between them. CDR1 is SNHLY, CDR2 FYNNEI, per germline. The CDR3 is CASSEQSQQYF. The CDR3 DNA follows: TGTGCCAGCAGTGAACAAAGCCAGCAGTACTTC.

The chain joins TRBV12-3 or TRBV12-4 to TRBJ1-1; D uncertain. Trimming shortened V by 4 bases and J by 10 bases, and 10 bases separated the two germline ends. The CDR3 is 11 residues long. As DNA, the CDR3 is TGTGCCAGCAGTTCCCGCAGGCTAGCTTTCTTT. It translates to CASSSRRLAFF.

This clone showed up just a few times. The V call is TRBV5-4, the J call TRBJ2-2, with D possibly TRBD1 on 6 matching bases. V lost 3 bases and J lost 3, with 9 bases in between. Germline CDR1 is SGHNT and CDR2 is YYREEE (reference sequence). CDR3 size: 14 residues. The CDR3 loop is CASSSDSYTGELFF. The CDR3 region has the DNA TGTGCCAGCAGCTCGGACAGCTACACCGGGGAGCTGTTTTTT.